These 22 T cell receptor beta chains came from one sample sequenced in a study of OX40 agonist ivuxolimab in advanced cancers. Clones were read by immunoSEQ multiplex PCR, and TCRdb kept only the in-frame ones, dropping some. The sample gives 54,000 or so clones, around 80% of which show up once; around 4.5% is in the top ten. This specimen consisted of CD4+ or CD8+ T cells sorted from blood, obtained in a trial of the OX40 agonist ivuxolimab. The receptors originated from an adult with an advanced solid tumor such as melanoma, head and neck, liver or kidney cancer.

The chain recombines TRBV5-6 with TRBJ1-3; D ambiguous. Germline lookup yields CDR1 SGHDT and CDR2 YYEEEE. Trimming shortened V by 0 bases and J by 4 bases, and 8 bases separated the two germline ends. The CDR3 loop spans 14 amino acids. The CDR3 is CASSLEISGNTIYF. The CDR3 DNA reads TGTGCCAGCAGCTTGGAAATCTCCGGAAACACCATATATTTT.

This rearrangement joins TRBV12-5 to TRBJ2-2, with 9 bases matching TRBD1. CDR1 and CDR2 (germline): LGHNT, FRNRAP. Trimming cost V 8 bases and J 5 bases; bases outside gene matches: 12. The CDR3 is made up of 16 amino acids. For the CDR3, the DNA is TGTGCTAGTTTAAGAATCGGACAGGGGAAGACCGGGGAGCTGTTTTTT. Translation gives CASLRIGQGKTGELFF.

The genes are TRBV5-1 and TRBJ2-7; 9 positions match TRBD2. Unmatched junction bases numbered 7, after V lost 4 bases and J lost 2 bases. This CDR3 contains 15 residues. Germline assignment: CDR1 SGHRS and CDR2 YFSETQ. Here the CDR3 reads CASSPWTSAAYEQYF. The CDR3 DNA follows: TGCGCCAGCAGCCCCTGGACTAGCGCGGCCTACGAGCAGTACTTC.

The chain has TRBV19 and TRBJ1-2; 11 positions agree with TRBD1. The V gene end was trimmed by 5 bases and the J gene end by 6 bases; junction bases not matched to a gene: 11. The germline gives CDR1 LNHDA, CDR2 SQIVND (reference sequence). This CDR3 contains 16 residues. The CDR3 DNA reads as TGTGCCAGTAGTCCAAGGACAGGGGGCGTTTCAAATGGCTACACCTTC. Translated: CASSPRTGGVSNGYTF.

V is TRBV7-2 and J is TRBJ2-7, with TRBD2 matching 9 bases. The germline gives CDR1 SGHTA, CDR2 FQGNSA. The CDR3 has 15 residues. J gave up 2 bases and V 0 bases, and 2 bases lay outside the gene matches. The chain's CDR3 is CASSLAGGGAYEQYF. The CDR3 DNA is TGTGCCAGCAGCTTAGCCGGCGGGGGGGCCTACGAGCAGTACTTC.

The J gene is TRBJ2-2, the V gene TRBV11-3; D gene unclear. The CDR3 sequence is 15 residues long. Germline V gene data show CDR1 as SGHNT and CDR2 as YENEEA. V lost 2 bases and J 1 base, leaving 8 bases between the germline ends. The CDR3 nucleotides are TGTGCCAGCAGCTTAAGATCGGGGAACACCGGGGAGCTGTTTTTT. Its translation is CASSLRSGNTGELFF.

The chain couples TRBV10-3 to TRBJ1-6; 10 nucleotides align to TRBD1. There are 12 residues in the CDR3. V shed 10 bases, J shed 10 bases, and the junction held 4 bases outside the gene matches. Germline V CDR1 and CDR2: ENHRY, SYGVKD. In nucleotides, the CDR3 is TGTGCCACTGGGACAGGGGACTCACCCCTCCACTTT. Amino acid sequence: CATGTGDSPLHF.

CDR3 loop: CASNIHYEQYF. In nucleotides, the CDR3 is TGTGCCAGCAACATCCACTACGAGCAGTACTTC. V gene TRBV2 combines with J gene TRBJ2-7, with D unclear. The CDR3 runs 11 residues. V was pared by 7 bases and J by 3 bases, with 7 bases between. Germline V gene sequence: CDR1 SNHLY, CDR2 FYNNEI.

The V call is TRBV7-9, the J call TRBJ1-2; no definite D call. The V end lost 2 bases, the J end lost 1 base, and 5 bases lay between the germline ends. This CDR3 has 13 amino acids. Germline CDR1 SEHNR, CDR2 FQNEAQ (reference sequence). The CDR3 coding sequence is TGTGCCAGCAGCTTAAACAATAACTATGGCTACACCTTC. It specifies CASSLNNNYGYTF.

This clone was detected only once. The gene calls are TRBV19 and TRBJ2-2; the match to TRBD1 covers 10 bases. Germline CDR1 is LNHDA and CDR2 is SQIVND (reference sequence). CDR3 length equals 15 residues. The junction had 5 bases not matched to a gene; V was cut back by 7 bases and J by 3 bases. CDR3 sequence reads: CASTGQGGYTGELFF. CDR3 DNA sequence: TGTGCCAGTACCGGACAGGGGGGGTACACCGGGGAGCTGTTTTTT.

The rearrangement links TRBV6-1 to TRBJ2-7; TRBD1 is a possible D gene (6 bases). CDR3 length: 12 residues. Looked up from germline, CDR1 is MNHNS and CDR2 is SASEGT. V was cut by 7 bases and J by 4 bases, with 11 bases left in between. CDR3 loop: CASIPGAYEQYF. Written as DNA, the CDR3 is TGTGCCAGCATTCCAGGGGCATACGAGCAGTACTTC.

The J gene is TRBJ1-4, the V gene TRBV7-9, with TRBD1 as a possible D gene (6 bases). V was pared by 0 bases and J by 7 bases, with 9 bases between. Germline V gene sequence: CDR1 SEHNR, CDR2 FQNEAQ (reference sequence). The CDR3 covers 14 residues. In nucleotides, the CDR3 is TGTGCCAGCAGCTTAGCTGGGGGCGGTGAAAAACTGTTTTTT. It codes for CASSLAGGGEKLFF.

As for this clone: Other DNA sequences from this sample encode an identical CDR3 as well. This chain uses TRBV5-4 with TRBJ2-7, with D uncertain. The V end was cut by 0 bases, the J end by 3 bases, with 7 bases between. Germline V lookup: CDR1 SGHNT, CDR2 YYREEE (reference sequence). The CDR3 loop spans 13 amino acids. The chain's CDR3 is CASSLGSSYEQYF. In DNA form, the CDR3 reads TGTGCCAGCAGCTTGGGATCGAGCTACGAGCAGTACTTC.

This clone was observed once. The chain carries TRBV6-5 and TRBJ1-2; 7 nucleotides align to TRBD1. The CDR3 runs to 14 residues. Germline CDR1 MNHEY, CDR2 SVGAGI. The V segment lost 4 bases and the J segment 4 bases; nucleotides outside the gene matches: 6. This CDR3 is CASSSTGSVYGYTF. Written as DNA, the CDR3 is TGTGCCAGCAGTTCGACAGGGTCTGTCTATGGCTACACCTTC.

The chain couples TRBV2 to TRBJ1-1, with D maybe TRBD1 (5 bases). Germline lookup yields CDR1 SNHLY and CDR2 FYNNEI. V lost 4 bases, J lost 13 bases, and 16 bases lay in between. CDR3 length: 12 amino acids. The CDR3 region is CASSATPTQGFF. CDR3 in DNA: TGTGCCAGCAGTGCTACACCAACTCAGGGTTTCTTT.

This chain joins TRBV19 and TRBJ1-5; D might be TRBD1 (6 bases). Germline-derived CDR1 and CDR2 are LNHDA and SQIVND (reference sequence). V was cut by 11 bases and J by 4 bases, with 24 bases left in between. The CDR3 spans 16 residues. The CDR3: CASKKGGSEANQPQHF. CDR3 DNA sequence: TGTGCCTCCAAAAAGGGGGGGTCGGAAGCAAATCAGCCCCAGCATTTT.

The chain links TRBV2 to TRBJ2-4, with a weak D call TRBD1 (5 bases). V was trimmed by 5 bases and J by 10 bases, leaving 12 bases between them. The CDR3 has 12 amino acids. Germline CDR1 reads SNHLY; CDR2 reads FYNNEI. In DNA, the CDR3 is TGTGCCAGCAGTCCAGGGTTGGGAATTCAGTACTTC. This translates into CASSPGLGIQYF. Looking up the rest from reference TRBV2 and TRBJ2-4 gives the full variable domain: EPEVTQTPSHQVTQMGQEVILRCVPISNHLYFYWYRQILGQKVEFLVSFYNNEISEKSEIFDDQFSVERPDGSNFTLKIRSTKLEDSAMYFCASSPGLGIQYFGAGTRLSVL.

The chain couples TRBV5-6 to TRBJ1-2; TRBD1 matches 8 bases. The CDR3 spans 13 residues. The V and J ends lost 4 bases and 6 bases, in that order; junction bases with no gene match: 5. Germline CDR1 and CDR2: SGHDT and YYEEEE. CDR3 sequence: CASSQGARDGYTF. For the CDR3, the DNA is TGTGCCAGCAGCCAGGGGGCTCGAGATGGCTACACCTTC.

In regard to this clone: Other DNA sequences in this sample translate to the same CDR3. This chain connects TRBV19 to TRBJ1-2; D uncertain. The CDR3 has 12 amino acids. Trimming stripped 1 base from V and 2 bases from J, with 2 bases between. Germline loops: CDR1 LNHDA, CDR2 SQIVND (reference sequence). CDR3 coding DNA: TGTGCCAGTAGTATAGCCAACTATGGCTACACCTTC. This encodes CASSIANYGYTF.

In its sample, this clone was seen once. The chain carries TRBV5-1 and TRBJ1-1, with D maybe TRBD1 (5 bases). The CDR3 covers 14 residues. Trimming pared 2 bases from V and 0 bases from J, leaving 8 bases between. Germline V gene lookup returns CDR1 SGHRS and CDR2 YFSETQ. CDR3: CASSFAGLNTEAFF. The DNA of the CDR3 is TGCGCCAGCAGCTTTGCGGGGCTGAACACTGAAGCTTTCTTT.

The CDR3, as DNA: TGTGCCAGCAGCAGACCGACAGGGGCCAAAAACATTCAGTACTTC. This codes for CASSRPTGAKNIQYF. The chain combines TRBV21-1 with TRBJ2-4; the table assigns TRBD1, which was not confirmed against the DNA. TRBV21-1 is classified as a pseudogene. The CDR3 has 15 amino acids.

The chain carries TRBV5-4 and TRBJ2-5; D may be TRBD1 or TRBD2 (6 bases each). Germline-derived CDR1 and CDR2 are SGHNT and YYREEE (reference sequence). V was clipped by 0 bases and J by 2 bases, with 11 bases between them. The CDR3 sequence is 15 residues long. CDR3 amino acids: CASSLGGGPQETQYF. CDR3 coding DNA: TGTGCCAGCAGCTTGGGTGGGGGGCCTCAAGAGACCCAGTACTTC. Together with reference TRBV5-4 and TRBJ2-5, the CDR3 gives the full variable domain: ETGVTQSPTHLIKTRGQQVTLRCSSQSGHNTVSWYQQALGQGPQFIFQYYREEENGRGNFPPRFSGLQFPNYSSELNVNALELDDSALYLCASSLGGGPQETQYFGPGTRLLVL.